This TCR beta chain was profiled in a study of cytomegalovirus exposure and HLA in healthy donors. Study-level information: The 90 to 150 validation repertoires matched the approximately 700 first-cohort repertoires in platform, a later analysis reported.

Study outcomes and limitations: CMV antigen specificity of a few CMV-associated chains was confirmed in vitro. In the 120 or so validation repertoires, approximately 94% of cluster scores exceeded 0, per a later analysis. The study flagged 150 to 200 TCR beta chains as cytomegalovirus-associated.

CDR1 and CDR2 from the germline V gene are SGHAT and FQNNGV. The CDR3 contains 18 residues. V dropped 6 bases and J dropped 2; count of bases not matched to a gene: 15. Comment on this clone: The antigen remains undetermined.

The table came from immunoSEQ multiplex PCR; TCRdb's copy has only in-frame clones and leaves some out. The data hold roughly 200,000 clones, with roughly 86% observed a single time. The chain is built from TRBV11-2 and TRBJ2-7; 11 nucleotides match TRBD1. The TCR was taken from a man aged 25 to 40 in good health and CMV-seropositive. Sequenced material: PBMCs. The CDR3 sequence: CASSVISLPGQGAYEQYF. DNA of the CDR3: TGTGCCAGCAGTGTTATCTCCTTACCGGGACAGGGGGCCTACGAGCAGTACTTC.